Listed below are T cell receptor beta chains from one sample, sequenced in a study of CXCR3-negative and CXCR3-positive naive CD8 T cells. Using the 5' RACE reads, TCRdb records one entry per CDR3 protein without DNA. This repertoire includes 46,000 or so distinct CDR3 sequences. The specimen was naive CXCR3- CD8+ T cells from blood. The receptors shown here come from a human donor in good health. Some clones in this sample may be carry-over from other donors' samples. Each CDR3 is given with its conserved first and last residue.

CDR3 | J | V
CASTSLADRTDTQYF | TRBJ2-3 | TRBV28
CATIPGGVSTDTQYF | TRBJ2-3 | TRBV2
CASSLHWYNEQFF | TRBJ2-1 | TRBV6-2/TRBV6-3
CASSFGGFEQYF | TRBJ2-7 | TRBV7-2
CASSPRRAPRNTEAFF | TRBJ1-1 | TRBV7-6
CASSQDSMNTEAFF | TRBJ1-1 | TRBV4-3
CASSPTVSYEQYF | TRBJ2-7 | TRBV14
CASSGQGSDTQYF | TRBJ2-3 | TRBV11-2
CASSTPDGYSGNTIYF | TRBJ1-3 | TRBV7-7
CASTSRATSTDTQYF | TRBJ2-3 | TRBV5-6
CASSLDRGYEQYF | TRBJ2-7 | TRBV5-1
CASSIRDRVYEQYF | TRBJ2-7 | TRBV5-6
CSAGVGTEAFF | TRBJ1-1 | TRBV20-1
CASRERSYEQYF | TRBJ2-7 | TRBV28
CASSLAQTGGYTF | TRBJ1-2 | TRBV7-9
CASSRLAGGHEQFF | TRBJ2-1 | TRBV4-2